There are many counts of the clone carrying this T cell receptor (beta chain). What it binds is unknown. These data are taken from a study of CD8 T cells in ankylosing spondylitis. Broader study findings: With a CD8+ phenotype, disease-linked clones were relatively rare in peripheral blood. It appeared that ankylosing spondylitis blood was characterized by a TCR beta motif of fewer than ten highly homologous variants. Certain motif variants had earlier been reported in reactive arthritis synovial fluid and blood. The authors reported significant enrichment of disease-linked clones in matched ankylosing spondylitis synovial fluid.

Germline CDR1 DFQATT, CDR2 SNEGSKA (reference sequence). Deletions cut 2 bases from V and 4 bases from J, with 11 bases between. The CDR3 totals 13 residues. Construction of TCR beta libraries was performed using quantitative 5'-RACE with molecular barcodes. TCRdb itself ran the 5' RACE reads through MiXCR, one entry per CDR3 protein. This repertoire shows 650,000 to 800,000 distinct CDR3 sequences, 15% to 20% found once; its top ten account for around 20%. Sequencing was done on a sample of blood, either unsorted or a sorted T cell fraction (not recorded which). This rearrangement joins TRBV20-1 to TRBJ1-2; D is perhaps TRBD1 (6 bases). The sequence was collected from a male donor with ankylosing spondylitis. The CDR3, as DNA: TGCAGTGCTAGACCGACAGGTGGCTATGGCTACACCTTC. Protein: CSARPTGGYGYTF.